This TCR beta chain was documented in a study of blood T cell repertoires in COVID-19. Looking at the study overall: Samples came from the United States, Italy and Spain, spanning acute and convalescent COVID-19. PBMCs, B-cell-depleted T cells, or T cells were the source of the cDNA or gDNA that made up the material.

Assay used: immunoSEQ multiplex PCR; TCRdb lists only in-frame clones, some missing. In the table there are some 320,000 clones, around 88% of which are singletons. V lost 3 bases and J lost 2, with 7 bases in between. Per the germline V gene, CDR1 is SGHVS and CDR2 is FQNEAQ. This CDR3 contains 13 residues. V is TRBV7-8 and J is TRBJ1-1, with D uncertain. The clonotype originates from a woman aged 25 to 39 who had recovered from COVID-19. The sample consisted of peripheral blood. CDR3 residues: CASSFGLNTEAFF. CDR3 bases: TGTGCCAGCAGCTTCGGGTTAAACACTGAAGCTTTCTTT.